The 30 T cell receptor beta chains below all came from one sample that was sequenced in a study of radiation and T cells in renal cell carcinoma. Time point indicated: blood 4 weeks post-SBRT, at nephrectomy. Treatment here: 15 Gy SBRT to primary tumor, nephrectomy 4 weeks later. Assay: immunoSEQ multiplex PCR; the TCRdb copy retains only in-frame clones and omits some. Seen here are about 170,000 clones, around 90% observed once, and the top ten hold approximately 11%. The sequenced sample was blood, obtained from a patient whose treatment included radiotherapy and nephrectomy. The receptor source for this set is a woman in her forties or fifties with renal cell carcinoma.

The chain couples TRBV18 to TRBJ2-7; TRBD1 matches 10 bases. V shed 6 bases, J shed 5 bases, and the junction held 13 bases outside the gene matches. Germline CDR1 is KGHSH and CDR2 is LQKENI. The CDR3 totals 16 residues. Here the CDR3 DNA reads TGTGCCAGCTCCCAAGGCCGGGACAGGGGCCGTAACGAGCAGTACTTC. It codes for CASSQGRDRGRNEQYF.

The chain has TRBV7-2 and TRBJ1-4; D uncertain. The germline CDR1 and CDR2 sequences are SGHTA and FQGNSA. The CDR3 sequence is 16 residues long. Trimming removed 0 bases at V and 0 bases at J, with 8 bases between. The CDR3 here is CASSLARTATNEKLFF. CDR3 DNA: TGTGCCAGCAGCTTAGCGCGGACGGCAACTAATGAAAAACTGTTTTTT.

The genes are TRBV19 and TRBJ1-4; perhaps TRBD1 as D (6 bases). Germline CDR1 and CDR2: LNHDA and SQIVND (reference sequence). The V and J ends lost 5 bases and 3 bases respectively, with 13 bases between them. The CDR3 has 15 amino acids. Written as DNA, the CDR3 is TGTGCCAGTAGTTCCTCAGGGGTACCTAATGAAAAACTGTTTTTT. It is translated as CASSSSGVPNEKLFF.

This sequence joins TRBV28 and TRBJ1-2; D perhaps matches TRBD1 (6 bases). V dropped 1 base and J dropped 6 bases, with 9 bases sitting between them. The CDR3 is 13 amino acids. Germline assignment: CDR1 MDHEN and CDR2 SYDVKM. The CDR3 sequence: CASSLSRGDGYTF. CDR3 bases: TGTGCCAGCAGTTTATCCAGGGGCGATGGCTACACCTTC.

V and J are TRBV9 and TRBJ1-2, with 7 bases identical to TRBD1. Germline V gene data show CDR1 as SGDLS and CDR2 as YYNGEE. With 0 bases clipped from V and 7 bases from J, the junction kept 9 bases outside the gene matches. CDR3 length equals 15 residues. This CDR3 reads CASSVEETGSAGYTF. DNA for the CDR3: TGTGCCAGCAGCGTAGAGGAGACAGGGTCTGCTGGCTACACCTTC.

The DNA for the CDR3 is TGTGCCAGCAGCTTATCAGTGGCAACTAATGAAAAACTGTTTTTT. This gives the protein CASSLSVATNEKLFF. This chain links TRBV7-8 with TRBJ1-4; no reliable D call. Trimming stripped 2 bases from V and 0 bases from J, with 7 bases between. The CDR3 runs to 15 residues. CDR1 is SGHVS, CDR2 FQNEAQ, per germline. The whole variable domain, remainder taken from reference TRBV7-8 and TRBJ1-4, is GAGVSQSPRYKVAKRGQDVALRCDPISGHVSLFWYQQALGQGPEFLTYFQNEAQLDKSGLPSDRFFAERPEGSVSTLKIQRTQQEDSAVYLCASSLSVATNEKLFFGSGTQLSVL.

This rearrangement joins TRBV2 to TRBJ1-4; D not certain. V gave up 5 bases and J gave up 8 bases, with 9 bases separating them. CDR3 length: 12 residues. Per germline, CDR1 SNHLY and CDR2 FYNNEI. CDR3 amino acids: CASSNPEEKLFF. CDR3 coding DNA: TGTGCCAGCAGTAACCCAGAGGAAAAACTGTTTTTT. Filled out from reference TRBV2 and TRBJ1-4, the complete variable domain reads EPEVTQTPSHQVTQMGQEVILRCVPISNHLYFYWYRQILGQKVEFLVSFYNNEISEKSEIFDDQFSVERPDGSNFTLKIRSTKLEDSAMYFCASSNPEEKLFFGSGTQLSVL.

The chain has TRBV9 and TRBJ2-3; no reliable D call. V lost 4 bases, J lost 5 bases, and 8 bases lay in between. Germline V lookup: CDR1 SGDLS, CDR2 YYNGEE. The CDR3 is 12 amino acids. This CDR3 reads CASSPRRDTQYF. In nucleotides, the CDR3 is TGTGCCAGCAGCCCCAGACGAGATACGCAGTATTTT.

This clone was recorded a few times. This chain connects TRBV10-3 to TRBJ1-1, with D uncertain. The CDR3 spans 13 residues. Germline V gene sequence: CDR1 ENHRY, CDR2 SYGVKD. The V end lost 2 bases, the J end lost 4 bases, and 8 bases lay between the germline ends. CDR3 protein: CAISEGVITEAFF. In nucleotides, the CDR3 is TGTGCCATCAGTGAGGGGGTAATCACTGAAGCTTTCTTT.

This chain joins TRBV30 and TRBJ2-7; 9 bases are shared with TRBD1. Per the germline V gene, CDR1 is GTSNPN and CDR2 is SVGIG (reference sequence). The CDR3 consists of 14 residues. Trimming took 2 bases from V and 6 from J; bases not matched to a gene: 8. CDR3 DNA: TGTGCCTGGAGTCACCAGACAGGGGGAAGCGAGCAGTACTTC. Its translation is CAWSHQTGGSEQYF.

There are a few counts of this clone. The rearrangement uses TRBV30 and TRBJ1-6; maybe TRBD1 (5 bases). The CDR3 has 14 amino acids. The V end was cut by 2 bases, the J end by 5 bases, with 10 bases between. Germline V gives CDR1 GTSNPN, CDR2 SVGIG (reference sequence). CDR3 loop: CAWSRDPNNSPLHF. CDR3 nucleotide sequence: TGTGCCTGGAGTCGGGACCCCAATAATTCACCCCTCCACTTT. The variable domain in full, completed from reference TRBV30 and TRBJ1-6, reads SQTIHQWPATLVQPVGSPLSLECTVEGTSNPNLYWYRQAAGRGLQLLFYSVGIGQISSEVPQNLSASRPQDRQFILSSKKLLLSDSGFYLCAWSRDPNNSPLHFGNGTRLTVT.

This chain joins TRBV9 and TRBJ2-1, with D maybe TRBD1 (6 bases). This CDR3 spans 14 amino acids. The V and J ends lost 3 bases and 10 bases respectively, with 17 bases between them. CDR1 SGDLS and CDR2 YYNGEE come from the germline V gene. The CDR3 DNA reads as TGTGCCAGCAGCGCGTTAGGGACAATGGGGGAGCAGTTCTTC. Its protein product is CASSALGTMGEQFF.

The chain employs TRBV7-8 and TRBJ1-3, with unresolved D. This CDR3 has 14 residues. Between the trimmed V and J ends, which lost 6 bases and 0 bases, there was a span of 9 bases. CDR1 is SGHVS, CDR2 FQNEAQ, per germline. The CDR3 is CASSAPSSGNTIYF. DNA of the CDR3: TGTGCCAGCAGTGCCCCGAGCTCTGGAAACACCATATATTTT.

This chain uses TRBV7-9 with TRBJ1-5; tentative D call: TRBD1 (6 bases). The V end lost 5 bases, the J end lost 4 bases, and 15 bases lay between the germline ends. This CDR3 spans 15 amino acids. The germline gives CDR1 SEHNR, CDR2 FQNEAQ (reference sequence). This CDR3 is CASSPPGQGNQPQHF. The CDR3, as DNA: TGTGCCAGCAGCCCCCCGGGGCAGGGGAATCAGCCCCAGCATTTT.

The CDR3 sequence: CAWSVRRGTTYEQYF. DNA of the CDR3: TGTGCCTGGAGTGTACGGCGGGGGACCACCTACGAGCAGTACTTC. The genes are TRBV30 and TRBJ2-7; 7 bases agree with TRBD2. J gave up 2 bases and V 0 bases, and 7 bases lay outside the gene matches. CDR1 is GTSNPN, CDR2 SVGIG, per germline (reference sequence). This CDR3 comprises 15 residues.

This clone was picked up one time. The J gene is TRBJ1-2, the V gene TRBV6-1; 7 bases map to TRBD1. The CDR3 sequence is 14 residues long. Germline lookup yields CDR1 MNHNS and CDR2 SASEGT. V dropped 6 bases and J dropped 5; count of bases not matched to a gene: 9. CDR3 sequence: CASSPSGQAYGYTF. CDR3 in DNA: TGTGCCAGCAGCCCCTCCGGACAGGCTTATGGCTACACCTTC.

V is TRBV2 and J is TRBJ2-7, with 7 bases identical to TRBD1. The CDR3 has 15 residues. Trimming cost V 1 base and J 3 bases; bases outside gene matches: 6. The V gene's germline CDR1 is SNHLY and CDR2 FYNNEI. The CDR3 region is CASSEEPRGFYEQYF. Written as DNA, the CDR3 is TGTGCCAGCAGTGAAGAGCCCAGGGGGTTCTACGAGCAGTACTTC.

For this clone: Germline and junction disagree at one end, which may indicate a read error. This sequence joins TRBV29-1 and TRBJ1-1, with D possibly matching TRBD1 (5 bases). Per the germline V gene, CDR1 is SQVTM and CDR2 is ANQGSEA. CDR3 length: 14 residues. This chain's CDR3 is CNVEGRGVNTEAFF. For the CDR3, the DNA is TGCAACGTTGAGGGGAGGGGAGTGAACACTGAAGCTTTCTTT.

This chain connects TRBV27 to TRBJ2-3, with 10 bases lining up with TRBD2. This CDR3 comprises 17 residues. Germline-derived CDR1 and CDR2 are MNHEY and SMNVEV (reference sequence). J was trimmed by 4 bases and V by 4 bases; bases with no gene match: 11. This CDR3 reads CASSWGGERGGPDTQYF. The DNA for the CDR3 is TGTGCCAGCAGTTGGGGAGGGGAGCGGGGGGGCCCAGATACGCAGTATTTT.

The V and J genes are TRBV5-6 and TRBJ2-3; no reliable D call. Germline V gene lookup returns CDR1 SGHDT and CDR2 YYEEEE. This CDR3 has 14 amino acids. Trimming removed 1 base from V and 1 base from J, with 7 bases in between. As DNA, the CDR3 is TGTGCCAGCAGCTTGATCTTGGGCACAGATACGCAGTATTTT. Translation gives CASSLILGTDTQYF.

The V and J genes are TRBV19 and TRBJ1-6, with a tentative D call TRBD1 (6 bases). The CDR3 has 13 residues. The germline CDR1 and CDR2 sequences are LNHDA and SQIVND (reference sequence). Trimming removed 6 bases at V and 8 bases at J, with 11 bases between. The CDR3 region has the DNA TGTGCCAGTAGCGACAGGAATCATTCACCCCTCCACTTT. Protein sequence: CASSDRNHSPLHF.

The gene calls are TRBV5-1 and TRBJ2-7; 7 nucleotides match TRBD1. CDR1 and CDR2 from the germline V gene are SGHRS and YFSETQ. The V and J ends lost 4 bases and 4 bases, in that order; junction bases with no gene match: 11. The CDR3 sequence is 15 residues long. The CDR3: CASSQTDRFTYEQYF. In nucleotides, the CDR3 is TGCGCCAGCAGCCAAACGGACAGGTTTACTTACGAGCAGTACTTC.

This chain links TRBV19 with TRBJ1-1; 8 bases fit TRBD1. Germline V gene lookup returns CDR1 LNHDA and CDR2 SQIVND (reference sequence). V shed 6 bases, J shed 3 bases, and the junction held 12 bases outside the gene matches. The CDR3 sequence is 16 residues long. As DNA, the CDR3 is TGTGCCAGTAGCATCAACCTGGACAGGGTAGACACTGAAGCTTTCTTT. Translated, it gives CASSINLDRVDTEAFF.

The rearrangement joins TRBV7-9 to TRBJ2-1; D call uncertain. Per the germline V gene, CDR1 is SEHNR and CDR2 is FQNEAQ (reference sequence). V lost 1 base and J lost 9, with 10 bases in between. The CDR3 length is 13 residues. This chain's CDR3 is CASSLDHGFEQFF. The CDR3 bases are TGTGCCAGCAGCTTAGACCACGGTTTTGAGCAGTTCTTC.

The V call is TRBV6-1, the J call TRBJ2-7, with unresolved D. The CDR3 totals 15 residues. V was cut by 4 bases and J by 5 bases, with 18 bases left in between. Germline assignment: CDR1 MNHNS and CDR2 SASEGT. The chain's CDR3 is CASSVDATALDEQYF. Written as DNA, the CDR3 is TGTGCCAGCAGTGTGGACGCCACCGCTCTGGACGAGCAGTACTTC.

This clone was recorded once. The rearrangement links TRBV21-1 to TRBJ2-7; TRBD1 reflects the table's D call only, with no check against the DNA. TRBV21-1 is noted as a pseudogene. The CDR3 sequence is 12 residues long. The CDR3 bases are TGTGCCAAGGAGGACAGATTCGACGAGCAGTACTTC. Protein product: CAKEDRFDEQYF.

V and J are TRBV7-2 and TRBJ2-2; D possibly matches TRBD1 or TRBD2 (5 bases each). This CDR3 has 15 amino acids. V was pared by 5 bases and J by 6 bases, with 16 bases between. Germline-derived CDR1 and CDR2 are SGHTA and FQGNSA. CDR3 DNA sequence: TGTGCCAGCAGCATCCGGGACCCTGGGTCCGGGGAGCTGTTTTTT. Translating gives CASSIRDPGSGELFF.

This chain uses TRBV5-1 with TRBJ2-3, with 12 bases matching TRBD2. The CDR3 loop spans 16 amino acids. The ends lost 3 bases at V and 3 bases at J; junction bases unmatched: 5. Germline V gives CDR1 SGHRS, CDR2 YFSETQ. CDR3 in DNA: TGCGCCAGCAGCTCGAGACTAGCGGGGGCTACAGATACGCAGTATTTT. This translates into CASSSRLAGATDTQYF.

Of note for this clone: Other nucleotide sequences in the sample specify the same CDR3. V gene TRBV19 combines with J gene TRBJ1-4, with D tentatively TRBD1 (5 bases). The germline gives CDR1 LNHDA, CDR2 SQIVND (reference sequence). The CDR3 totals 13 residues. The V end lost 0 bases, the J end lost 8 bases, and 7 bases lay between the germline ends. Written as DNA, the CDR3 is TGTGCCAGTAGTATAGACAGGGAGGAAAAACTGTTTTTT. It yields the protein CASSIDREEKLFF.

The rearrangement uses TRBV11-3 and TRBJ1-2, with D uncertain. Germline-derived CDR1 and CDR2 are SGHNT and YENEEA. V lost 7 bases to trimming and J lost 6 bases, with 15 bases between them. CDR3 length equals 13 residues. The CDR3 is CASTSPRKHGYTF. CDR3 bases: TGTGCCAGCACCTCCCCGAGAAAACATGGCTACACCTTC.